This T cell receptor (beta chain) was captured by sequencing in a study of beta chain features in type 1 diabetes. Broader study findings: Among patients with Type 1 diabetes, TCRB CDR3s were moderately but significantly shorter in every one of the four CD4+ subsets. Among type 1 diabetes patients, VDJ junctions had fewer insertions and more deletions.

The investigators reverse transcribed all of the isolated RNA, so they sequenced expressed TCRB transcripts. Sequencing was performed with immunoSEQ multiplex PCR; in TCRdb, only in-frame clones are kept and a portion is missing. The table records roughly 260,000 clones, 20% of them present only once. The CDR3 length is 15 residues. J was trimmed by 1 base and V by 8 bases; bases with no gene match: 6. Germline loops: CDR1 LNHNV, CDR2 YYDKDF (reference sequence). This clone was recorded a few times. Its antigen is unidentified. Sequenced material: naive CD4+ T cells from blood. The V and J genes are TRBV15 and TRBJ2-1, with TRBD2 identical over 9 bases. The clonotype comes from a woman aged 40 to 55 with type 1 diabetes. The CDR3, as DNA: TGTGCCACCTCAGAACTAGCGGGTTCCTACAATGAGCAGTTCTTC. Amino acids: CATSELAGSYNEQFF.